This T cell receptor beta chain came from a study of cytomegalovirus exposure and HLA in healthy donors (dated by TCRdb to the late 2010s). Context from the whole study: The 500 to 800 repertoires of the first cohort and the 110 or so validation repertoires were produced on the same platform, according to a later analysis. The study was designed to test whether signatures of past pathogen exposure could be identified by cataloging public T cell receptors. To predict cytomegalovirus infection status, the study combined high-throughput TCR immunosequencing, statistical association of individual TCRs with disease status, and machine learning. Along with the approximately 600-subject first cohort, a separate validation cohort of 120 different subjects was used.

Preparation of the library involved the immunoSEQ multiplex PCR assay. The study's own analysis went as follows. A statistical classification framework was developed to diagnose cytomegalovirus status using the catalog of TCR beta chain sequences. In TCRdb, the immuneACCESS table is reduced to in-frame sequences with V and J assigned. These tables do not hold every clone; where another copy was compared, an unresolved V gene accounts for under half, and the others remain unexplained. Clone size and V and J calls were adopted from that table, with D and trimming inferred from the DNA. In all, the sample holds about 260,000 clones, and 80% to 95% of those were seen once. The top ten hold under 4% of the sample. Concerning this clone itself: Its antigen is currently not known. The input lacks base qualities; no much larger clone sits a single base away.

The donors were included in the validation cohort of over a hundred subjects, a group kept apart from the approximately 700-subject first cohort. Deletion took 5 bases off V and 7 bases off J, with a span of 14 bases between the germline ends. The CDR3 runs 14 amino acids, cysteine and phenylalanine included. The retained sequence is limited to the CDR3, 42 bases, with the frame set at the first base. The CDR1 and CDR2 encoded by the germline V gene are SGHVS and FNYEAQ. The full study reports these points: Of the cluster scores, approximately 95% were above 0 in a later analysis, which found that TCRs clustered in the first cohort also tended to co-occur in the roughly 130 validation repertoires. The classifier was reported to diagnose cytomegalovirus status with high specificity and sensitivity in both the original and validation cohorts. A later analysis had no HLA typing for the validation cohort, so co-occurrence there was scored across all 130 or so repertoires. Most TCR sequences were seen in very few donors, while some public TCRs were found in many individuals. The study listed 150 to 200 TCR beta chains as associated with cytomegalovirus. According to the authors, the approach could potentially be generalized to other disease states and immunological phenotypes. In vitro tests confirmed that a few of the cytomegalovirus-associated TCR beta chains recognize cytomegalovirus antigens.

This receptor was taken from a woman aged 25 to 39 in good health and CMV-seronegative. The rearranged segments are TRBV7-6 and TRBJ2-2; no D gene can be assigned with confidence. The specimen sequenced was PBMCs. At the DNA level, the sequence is TGTGCCAGCAGCACAGACCCCGGAAGCGGGGAGCTGTTTTTT. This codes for CASSTDPGSGELFF.